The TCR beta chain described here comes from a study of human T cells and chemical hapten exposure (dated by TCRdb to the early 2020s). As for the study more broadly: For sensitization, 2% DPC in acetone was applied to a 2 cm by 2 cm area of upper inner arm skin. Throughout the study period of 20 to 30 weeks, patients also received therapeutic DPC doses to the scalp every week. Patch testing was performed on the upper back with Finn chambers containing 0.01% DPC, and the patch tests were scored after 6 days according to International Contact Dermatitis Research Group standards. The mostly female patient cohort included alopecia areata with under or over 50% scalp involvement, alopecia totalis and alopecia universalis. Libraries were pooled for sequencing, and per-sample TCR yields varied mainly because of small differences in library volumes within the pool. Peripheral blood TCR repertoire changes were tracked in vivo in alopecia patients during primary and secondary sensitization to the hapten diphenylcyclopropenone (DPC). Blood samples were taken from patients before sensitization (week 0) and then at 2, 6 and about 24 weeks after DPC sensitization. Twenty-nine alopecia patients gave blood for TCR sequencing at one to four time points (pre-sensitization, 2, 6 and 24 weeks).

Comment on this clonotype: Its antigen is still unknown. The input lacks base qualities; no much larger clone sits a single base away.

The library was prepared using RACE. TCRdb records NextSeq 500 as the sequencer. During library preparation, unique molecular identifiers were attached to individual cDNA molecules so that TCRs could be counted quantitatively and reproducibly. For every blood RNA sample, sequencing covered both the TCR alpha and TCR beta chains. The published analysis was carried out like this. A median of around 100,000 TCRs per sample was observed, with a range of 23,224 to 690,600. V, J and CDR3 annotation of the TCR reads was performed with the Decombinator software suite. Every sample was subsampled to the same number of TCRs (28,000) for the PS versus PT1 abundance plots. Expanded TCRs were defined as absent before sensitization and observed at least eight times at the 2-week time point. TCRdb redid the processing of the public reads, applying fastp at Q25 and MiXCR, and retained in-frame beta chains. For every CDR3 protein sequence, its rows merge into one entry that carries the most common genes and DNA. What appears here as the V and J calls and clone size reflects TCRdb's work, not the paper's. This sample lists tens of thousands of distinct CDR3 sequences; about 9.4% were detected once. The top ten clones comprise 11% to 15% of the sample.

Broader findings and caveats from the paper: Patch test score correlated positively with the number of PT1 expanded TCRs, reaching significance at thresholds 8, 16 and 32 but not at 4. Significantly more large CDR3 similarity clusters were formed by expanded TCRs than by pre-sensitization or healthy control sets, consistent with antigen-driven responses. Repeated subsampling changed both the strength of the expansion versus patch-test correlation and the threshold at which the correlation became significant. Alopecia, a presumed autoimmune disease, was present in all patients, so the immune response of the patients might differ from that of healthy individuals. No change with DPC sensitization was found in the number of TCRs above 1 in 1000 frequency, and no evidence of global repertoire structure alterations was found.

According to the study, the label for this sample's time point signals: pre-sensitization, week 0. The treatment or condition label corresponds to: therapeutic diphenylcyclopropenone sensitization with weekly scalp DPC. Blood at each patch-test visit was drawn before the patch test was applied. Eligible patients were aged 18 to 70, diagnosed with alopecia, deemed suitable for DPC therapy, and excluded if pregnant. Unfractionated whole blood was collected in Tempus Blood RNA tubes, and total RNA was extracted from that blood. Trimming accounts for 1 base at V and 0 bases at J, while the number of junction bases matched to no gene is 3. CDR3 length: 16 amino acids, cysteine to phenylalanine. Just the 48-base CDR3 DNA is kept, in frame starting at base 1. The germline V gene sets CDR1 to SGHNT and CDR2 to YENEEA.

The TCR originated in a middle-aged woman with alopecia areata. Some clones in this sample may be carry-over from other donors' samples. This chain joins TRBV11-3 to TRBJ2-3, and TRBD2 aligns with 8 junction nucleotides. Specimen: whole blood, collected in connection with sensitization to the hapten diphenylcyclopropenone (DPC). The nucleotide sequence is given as TGTGCCAGCAGCTTAGTCCAGCGGGGGAGCACAGATACGCAGTATTTT. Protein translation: CASSLVQRGSTDTQYF.